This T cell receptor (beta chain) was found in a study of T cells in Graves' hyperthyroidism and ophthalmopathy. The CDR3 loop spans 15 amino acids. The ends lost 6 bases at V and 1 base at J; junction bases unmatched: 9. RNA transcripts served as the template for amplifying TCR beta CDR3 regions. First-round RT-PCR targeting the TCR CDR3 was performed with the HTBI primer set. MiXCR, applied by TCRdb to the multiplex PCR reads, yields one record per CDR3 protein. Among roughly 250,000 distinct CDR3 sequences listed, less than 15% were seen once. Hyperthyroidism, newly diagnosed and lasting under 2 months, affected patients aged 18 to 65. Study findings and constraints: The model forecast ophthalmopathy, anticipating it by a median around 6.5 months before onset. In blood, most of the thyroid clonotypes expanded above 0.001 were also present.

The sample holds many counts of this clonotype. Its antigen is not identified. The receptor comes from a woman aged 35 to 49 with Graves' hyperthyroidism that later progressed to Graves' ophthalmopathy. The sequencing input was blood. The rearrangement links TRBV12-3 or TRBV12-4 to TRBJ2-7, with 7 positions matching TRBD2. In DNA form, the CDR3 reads TGTGCCAGCAGGCCCGCCGGCGGGAGTTCCTACGAGCAGTACTTC. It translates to CASRPAGGSSYEQYF.